One T cell receptor beta chain is described in this entry. The sample is drawn from a study of cytomegalovirus exposure and HLA in healthy donors. Turning to the study itself: Earlier, some 200 million T cells were analyzed, and 117 million unique TCR beta sequences were found among them.

PCR amplification relied on 60 Vbeta primers (plus 13 Jbeta primers). As processed by the authors: The authors later counted 70 million to 80 million unique TCR beta chains, roughly 11 million of them shared. Repertoires were generated with immunoSEQ multiplex PCR, while TCRdb's copy carries only in-frame clones and drops some. V and J calls and clone size come straight from that table; D and trimming were deduced from the DNA. The sample has 180,000 or so clones; more than 70% are singletons. The CDR3 spans 15 residues. V lost 6 bases, J lost 0 bases, and 6 bases stayed unmatched. From germline, CDR1 is SGHVS and CDR2 FQNEAQ.

The rearrangement joins TRBV7-8 to TRBJ1-2; 8 bases align to TRBD1. The sample consisted of PBMCs. This clonotype was obtained from a woman in her forties or fifties in good health and CMV-seropositive. This CDR3 reads CASSPTDRANYGYTF. In DNA form, the CDR3 reads TGTGCCAGCAGTCCAACGGACAGGGCTAACTATGGCTACACCTTC.